This T cell receptor (beta chain) was recorded in a study of T cell responses to AZD1222 COVID-19 vaccine. General study findings and limits: Unmutated variant regions reportedly attract nearly half of all spike-specific TCRs. At 160-218 and 743-854, vaccine-associated CD4 TCRs were dominant, and they spanned spike.

With regard to this clone: Its antigen is not identified.

Generated by immunoSEQ multiplex PCR, the TCRdb table keeps only in-frame clones and is missing some. Of some 96,000 clones in the sample, around 89% were seen once. Germline V gene lookup returns CDR1 GTSNPN and CDR2 SVGIG (reference sequence). This CDR3 contains 13 residues. V lost 5 bases to trimming and J lost 7 bases, with 17 bases between them. J is TRBJ1-2 and V is TRBV30; maybe TRBD1 (5 bases). This TCR was sampled from an adult in good health. The sample was peripheral blood, taken on day 0 of AZD1222 vaccination. The CDR3 protein is CAWATGTDVGYTF. CDR3 in DNA: TGTGCCTGGGCGACCGGGACGGATGTTGGCTACACCTTC.